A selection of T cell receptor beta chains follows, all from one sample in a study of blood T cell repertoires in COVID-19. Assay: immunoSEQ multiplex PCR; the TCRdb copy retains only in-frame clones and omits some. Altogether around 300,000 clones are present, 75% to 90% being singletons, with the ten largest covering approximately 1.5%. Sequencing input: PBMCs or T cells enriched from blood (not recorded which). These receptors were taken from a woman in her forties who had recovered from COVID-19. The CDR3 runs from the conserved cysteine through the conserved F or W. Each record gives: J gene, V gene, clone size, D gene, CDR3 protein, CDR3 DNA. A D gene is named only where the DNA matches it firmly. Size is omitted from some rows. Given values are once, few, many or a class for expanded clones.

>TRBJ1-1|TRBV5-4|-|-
CASSLLGGLNTEAFF
TGTGCCAGCAGCTTGTTGGGGGGTTTGAACACTGAAGCTTTCTTT
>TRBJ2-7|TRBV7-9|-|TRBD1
CASSHMRGTGGLNEQYF
TGTGCCAGCAGCCACATGAGAGGGACAGGGGGCCTCAACGAGCAGTACTTC
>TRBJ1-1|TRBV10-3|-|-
CAISPHRQDNRENTEAFF
TGTGCCATCAGCCCCCACCGACAGGACAATCGGGAGAACACTGAAGCTTTCTTT
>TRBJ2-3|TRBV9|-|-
CASSVALDTQYF
TGTGCCAGCAGCGTAGCTTTAGATACGCAGTATTTT
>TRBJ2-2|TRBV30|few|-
CAWTRANTGELFF
TGTGCCTGGACCAGGGCGAACACCGGGGAGCTGTTTTTT
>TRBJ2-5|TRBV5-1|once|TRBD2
CASSPGLAGVQETQYF
TGCGCCAGCAGCCCGGGACTAGCGGGGGTCCAAGAGACCCAGTACTTC
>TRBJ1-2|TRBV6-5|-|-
CASSTTGLYGYTF
TGTGCCAGCAGTACAACAGGACTATATGGCTACACCTTC
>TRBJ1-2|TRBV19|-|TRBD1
CASSVPGQPFYGYTF
TGTGCCAGTAGTGTGCCGGGACAGCCCTTCTATGGCTACACCTTC
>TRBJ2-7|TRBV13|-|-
CASSSLNKPSYEQYF
TGTGCCAGCAGCTCCTTGAACAAACCCTCCTACGAGCAGTACTTC
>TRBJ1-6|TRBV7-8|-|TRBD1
CASSQMRIARTGDNSPLHF
TGTGCCAGCAGCCAAATGAGGATCGCCAGGACAGGAGATAATTCACCCCTCCACTTT